In this sample, the clone carrying this T cell receptor beta chain turned up a few times. The antigen remains undetermined. This specimen comes from a study of identical twins. Whole-study results and caveats: Memory repertoires showed no such pattern, whereas abundant cord blood beta clonotypes carried fewer insertions. Out-of-frame alpha sequences shared by twins showed excess low generation probability. Modelling approaches yielded underestimates of out-of-frame TCR alpha sharing between monozygotic twins.

TCRdb processed the 5' RACE reads anew with MiXCR; each CDR3 protein has one entry. The table has approximately 1.8 million distinct CDR3 sequences, about 31% seen once; the top ten hold about 0.25%. The source material was cord blood. The receptor was isolated from a newborn girl in good health.

Written as DNA, the CDR3 is TGTGCCAGCAGTCTCCGACTAGCCGGGCAGTACTTC. Translation gives CASSLRLAGQYF. The chain links TRBV28 to TRBJ2-7, with 7 positions matching TRBD2. Germline CDR1 MDHEN, CDR2 SYDVKM. The CDR3 loop spans 12 amino acids. After removal of 5 bases from V and 9 bases from J, the junction contained 7 bases not matched to a gene.